One sample yielded the 23 T cell receptor beta chains listed below, sequenced in a study of blood T cell repertoires in COVID-19. Clones were read by immunoSEQ multiplex PCR, and TCRdb kept only the in-frame ones, dropping some. The sample contains 300,000 to 400,000 clones, approximately 90% of which appear only once. The sequenced sample consisted of PBMCs or T cells enriched from blood (not recorded which). All receptors derive from a woman aged 25 to 39 with acute COVID-19.

V is TRBV7-9 and J is TRBJ1-2; perhaps TRBD1 as D (6 bases). The CDR3 loop spans 17 amino acids. Trimming pared 3 bases from V and 3 bases from J, leaving 20 bases between. Per germline, CDR1 SEHNR and CDR2 FQNEAQ (reference sequence). The CDR3 coding sequence is TGTGCCAGCAGCTTTTATAGCGAACAGGGCAAATACTATGGCTACACCTTC. Residues: CASSFYSEQGKYYGYTF.

The chain combines TRBV7-9 with TRBJ1-4; TRBD1 aligns across 12 bases. V trimming: 4 bases; J trimming: 3 bases; junction bases outside the gene matches: 6. The CDR3 is made up of 17 amino acids. CDR1 is SEHNR, CDR2 FQNEAQ, per germline (reference sequence). Here the CDR3 DNA reads TGTGCCAGCAGCTCCCGGGACAGGGGGCTTGCTAATGAAAAACTGTTTTTT. Encoded protein: CASSSRDRGLANEKLFF. Drawing the rest from reference TRBV7-9 and TRBJ1-4, the complete variable domain is DTGVSQNPRHKITKRGQNVTFRCDPISEHNRLYWYRQTLGQGPEFLTYFQNEAQLEKSRLLSDRFSAERPKGSFSTLEIQRTEQGDSAMYLCASSSRDRGLANEKLFFGSGTQLSVL.

Comments on this clone: At one end the junction does not follow the germline gene, possibly because of a read error. This sequence joins TRBV27 and TRBJ1-1; no definite D call. The CDR3 runs to 16 residues. CDR1 MNHEY and CDR2 SMNVEV come from the germline V gene (reference sequence). CDR3 loop: CASSSPGKGLNSEAFF. Written as DNA, the CDR3 is TGTGCCAGCAGTTCCCCCGGGAAAGGGTTGAACAGTGAAGCTTTCTTT.

The chain employs TRBV30 and TRBJ1-2; D remains unclear. Trimming removed 3 bases from V and 4 bases from J, with 9 bases in between. The CDR3 has 12 amino acids. The germline gives CDR1 GTSNPN, CDR2 SVGIG (reference sequence). Here the CDR3 DNA reads TGTGCCTGGAGGGCTGGTTCCTATGGCTACACCTTC. It translates to CAWRAGSYGYTF.

The V and J genes are TRBV5-4 and TRBJ1-2; 8 bases match TRBD1. CDR1 SGHNT and CDR2 YYREEE come from the germline V gene (reference sequence). V was pared by 4 bases and J by 7 bases, with 6 bases of the junction left unmatched. CDR3 length equals 13 residues. CDR3 residues: CASSPKQGVGYTF. DNA of the CDR3: TGTGCCAGCAGCCCCAAACAGGGGGTTGGCTACACCTTC.

The chain uses TRBV5-4 and TRBJ1-1, with D perhaps matching TRBD1 (5 bases). The CDR3 spans 11 residues. Trimming took 5 bases from V and 7 from J, leaving 9 bases between them. Per germline, CDR1 SGHNT and CDR2 YYREEE (reference sequence). CDR3 in DNA: TGTGCCAGCAGGGCGGGGGGTGAAGCTTTCTTT. This encodes CASRAGGEAFF.

The chain couples TRBV14 to TRBJ1-3; TRBD1 aligns across 7 bases. The V gene end was trimmed by 1 base and the J gene end by 0 bases; junction bases not matched to a gene: 9. Germline assignment: CDR1 SGHDN and CDR2 FVKESK. The CDR3 loop spans 18 amino acids. Written as DNA, the CDR3 is TGTGCCAGCAGCCAAGTTGGCGGCAGGGGGTTCTCTGGAAACACCATATATTTT. Translated, it gives CASSQVGGRGFSGNTIYF. Full variable domain (missing parts from reference TRBV14 and TRBJ1-3): EAGVTQFPSHSVIEKGQTVTLRCDPISGHDNLYWYRRVMGKEIKFLLHFVKESKQDESGMPNNRFLAERTGGTYSTLKVQPAELEDSGVYFCASSQVGGRGFSGNTIYFGEGSWLTVV.

The CDR3 DNA sequence: TGTGCCAGCAGCCCCCAATCCGGGAACACTGAAGCTTTCTTT. It encodes CASSPQSGNTEAFF. The chain employs TRBV7-8 and TRBJ1-1; D not certain. The CDR3 is 14 amino acids. V lost 5 bases and J 1 base, leaving 11 bases between the germline ends. Germline-derived CDR1 and CDR2 are SGHVS and FQNEAQ.

The V gene is TRBV10-2, the J gene TRBJ1-5, with D maybe TRBD1 (5 bases). The V and J ends lost 6 bases and 0 bases respectively, with 12 bases between them. The V gene's germline CDR1 is WSHSY and CDR2 SAAADI. CDR3 length: 15 amino acids. CDR3 in DNA: TGCGCCAGCAGCCTGACAGCCAGTAGCAATCAGCCCCAGCATTTT. Translated, it gives CASSLTASSNQPQHF.

This chain uses TRBV3-1 (or the pseudogene TRBV3-2) with TRBJ2-7; TRBD1 is a possible D gene (5 bases). This CDR3 has 15 amino acids. Looked up from germline, CDR1 is LGHDT and CDR2 is YNNKEL (reference sequence). V was clipped by 0 bases and J by 7 bases, with 16 bases between them. CDR3 protein: CASSQEFRAPPEQYF. The CDR3 nucleotides read TGTGCCAGCAGCCAAGAATTCAGGGCCCCTCCAGAGCAGTACTTC.

CDR3 residues: CASSPWTGDNQPQHF. DNA for the CDR3: TGTGCCAGCAGTCCGTGGACAGGGGATAATCAGCCCCAGCATTTT. V and J are TRBV2 and TRBJ1-5; 9 bases are shared with TRBD1. This CDR3 contains 15 residues. Germline loops: CDR1 SNHLY, CDR2 FYNNEI. V lost 5 bases and J lost 4; bases outside the gene matches: 6. The full variable domain, with the rest looked up from reference TRBV2 and TRBJ1-5, is EPEVTQTPSHQVTQMGQEVILRCVPISNHLYFYWYRQILGQKVEFLVSFYNNEISEKSEIFDDQFSVERPDGSNFTLKIRSTKLEDSAMYFCASSPWTGDNQPQHFGDGTRLSIL.

The J gene is TRBJ1-2, the V gene TRBV10-3; D is possibly TRBD1 (5 bases). V dropped 8 bases and J dropped 0 bases, with 10 bases sitting between them. CDR1 and CDR2 from the germline V gene are ENHRY and SYGVKD. The CDR3 length is 13 residues. Here the CDR3 reads CAIVQAPNYGYTF. In DNA form, the CDR3 reads TGTGCCATCGTACAGGCACCTAACTATGGCTACACCTTC.

There are a few counts of this clone. J is TRBJ2-5 and V is TRBV2; tentatively, D is TRBD2 (6 bases). In germline, CDR1 is SNHLY, CDR2 FYNNEI. V gave up 6 bases and J gave up 4 bases, with 15 bases separating them. The CDR3 covers 14 residues. The DNA for the CDR3 is TGTGCCAGCAGGGCCGGGACTGGAGGAGAGACCCAGTACTTC. Its translation: CASRAGTGGETQYF.

The chain joins TRBV20-1 to TRBJ2-7; D is unclear. Germline loops: CDR1 DFQATT, CDR2 SNEGSKA (reference sequence). This CDR3 has 11 amino acids. The V gene lost 3 bases and the J gene lost 3 bases, with 6 bases spanning the gap. CDR3 region: CSASDNYEQYF. In nucleotides, the CDR3 is TGCAGTGCTAGTGACAACTACGAGCAGTACTTC.

This chain links TRBV3-1 (or the pseudogene TRBV3-2) with TRBJ2-2; D might be TRBD1 (5 bases). V gave up 6 bases and J gave up 2 bases, with 10 bases separating them. Per germline, CDR1 LGHDT and CDR2 YNNKEL (reference sequence). The CDR3 has 14 residues. This chain's CDR3 is CASSRQGNTGELFF. The CDR3 region has the DNA TGTGCCAGCAGTCGGCAGGGAAACACCGGGGAGCTGTTTTTT.

The J gene is TRBJ1-1, the V gene TRBV19, with 10 bases matching TRBD1. J gave up 7 bases and V 3 bases, and 11 bases lay outside the gene matches. The germline CDR1 and CDR2 sequences are LNHDA and SQIVND (reference sequence). This CDR3 is 16 amino acids long. CDR3: CASSIGRGQGWGEAFF. In nucleotides, the CDR3 is TGTGCCAGTAGTATTGGACGGGGACAGGGGTGGGGTGAAGCTTTCTTT.

The chain joins TRBV4-3 to TRBJ2-3; TRBD2 might be the D (6 bases). Trimming stripped 0 bases from V and 5 bases from J, with 9 bases between. Germline CDR1 reads LGHNA; CDR2 reads YSLEER. The CDR3 loop spans 14 amino acids. CDR3 nucleotide sequence: TGCGCCAGCAGCCAAGACCGGGGGATAGATACGCAGTATTTT. Its protein product is CASSQDRGIDTQYF.

J is TRBJ2-3 and V is TRBV19; 9 bases line up with TRBD2. The trim removed 3 bases at V and 2 bases at J, leaving 3 bases unmatched. Germline V gene lookup returns CDR1 LNHDA and CDR2 SQIVND (reference sequence). This CDR3 is built from 15 residues. CDR3 coding DNA: TGTGCCAGTAGTATCTCTAGCGGGATCACAGATACGCAGTATTTT. Translating gives CASSISSGITDTQYF.

This clone was observed a single time. The rearrangement links TRBV11-2 to TRBJ2-1; 8 positions match TRBD2. Trimming cost V 5 bases and J 9 bases; bases outside gene matches: 18. The CDR3 totals 17 residues. Germline loops: CDR1 SGHAT, CDR2 FQNNGV. The CDR3 coding sequence is TGTGCCAGCAGCAGAGACTACAGCGGGGGCTTTCGCGGTGAGCAGTTCTTC. Protein: CASSRDYSGGFRGEQFF.

This rearrangement joins TRBV19 to TRBJ1-5; TRBD1 matches at 10 bases. After removal of 6 bases from V and 4 bases from J, the junction contained 6 bases not matched to a gene. Germline V gives CDR1 LNHDA, CDR2 SQIVND (reference sequence). The CDR3 totals 15 residues. The CDR3 DNA follows: TGTGCCAGTAGCACCGGGACAGGGGCGAATCAGCCCCAGCATTTT. It specifies CASSTGTGANQPQHF. Full variable domain (missing parts from reference TRBV19 and TRBJ1-5): DGGITQSPKYLFRKEGQNVTLSCEQNLNHDAMYWYRQDPGQGLRLIYYSQIVNDFQKGDIAEGYSVSREKKESFPLTVTSAQKNPTAFYLCASSTGTGANQPQHFGDGTRLSIL.

With regard to this clone: The sample contains more than one DNA sequence encoding this CDR3. The chain combines TRBV7-3 with TRBJ2-1, with 7 bases fitting TRBD1. Trimming at V came to 5 bases and at J to 0 bases, leaving 4 bases not matched to a gene. This CDR3 region has 15 residues. CDR1 and CDR2 (germline): SGHTA, FQGTGA. CDR3 protein: CASSPGTASYNEQFF. DNA for the CDR3: TGTGCCAGCAGCCCTGGGACAGCCTCCTACAATGAGCAGTTCTTC.

As for this clone: The identical CDR3 is also encoded by other nucleotide sequences in the sample. This chain links TRBV19 with TRBJ1-1; tentatively, D is TRBD1 (5 bases). Germline lookup yields CDR1 LNHDA and CDR2 SQIVND (reference sequence). V lost 1 base to trimming and J lost 1 base, with 7 bases between them. The CDR3 contains 14 residues. The CDR3 sequence is CASSIGQGNTEAFF. The CDR3 region has the DNA TGTGCCAGTAGTATAGGCCAGGGGAACACTGAAGCTTTCTTT. Full variable domain (missing parts from reference TRBV19 and TRBJ1-1): DGGITQSPKYLFRKEGQNVTLSCEQNLNHDAMYWYRQDPGQGLRLIYYSQIVNDFQKGDIAEGYSVSREKKESFPLTVTSAQKNPTAFYLCASSIGQGNTEAFFGQGTRLTVV.

The chain employs TRBV10-3 and TRBJ2-7; the D gene is possibly TRBD2 (6 bases). V shed 4 bases and J shed 5 bases, with 9 bases lying between them. The CDR3 length is 12 residues. Germline V gene data show CDR1 as ENHRY and CDR2 as SYGVKD. This CDR3 is CAISGGMHEQYF. Written as DNA, the CDR3 is TGTGCCATCAGTGGCGGGATGCACGAGCAGTACTTC.